The clone carrying this T cell receptor (beta chain) occurred many times. Its antigen is unknown. This record belongs to a study of Graves' ophthalmopathy and Graves' hyperthyroidism. Study results and caveats: From stable hyperthyroidism, ophthalmopathy was separated by a 13-signature model with 87.88% sensitivity and less than 82% specificity.

CDR1 is DFQATT, CDR2 SNEGSKA, per germline (reference sequence). This CDR3 region has 14 residues. Trimming pared 0 bases from V and 4 bases from J, leaving 12 bases between. Clinical symptoms, serum thyroxine, TRAb, thyroid ultrasound and orbital computed tomography formed the basis of diagnosis. The starting material, approximately 9.7 ml of fresh peripheral blood, provided the PBMCs. From RNA, the CDR3 regions of TCR beta chains were amplified and sequenced. First-round RT-PCR used HTBI primers; second-round multiplex PCR followed. From the multiplex PCR reads, TCRdb called clonotypes with MiXCR, one entry per CDR3 protein. This table has roughly 400,000 distinct CDR3 sequences, roughly a sixth appearing once.

The receptor's source is an adult woman with stable Graves' hyperthyroidism. Sequenced sample: peripheral blood. The V gene is TRBV20-1, the J gene TRBJ1-1; a possible D gene is TRBD1 (5 bases). CDR3 sequence reads: CSARDQRGVTEAFF. The DNA for the CDR3 is TGCAGTGCTAGAGATCAGAGGGGTGTCACTGAAGCTTTCTTT.